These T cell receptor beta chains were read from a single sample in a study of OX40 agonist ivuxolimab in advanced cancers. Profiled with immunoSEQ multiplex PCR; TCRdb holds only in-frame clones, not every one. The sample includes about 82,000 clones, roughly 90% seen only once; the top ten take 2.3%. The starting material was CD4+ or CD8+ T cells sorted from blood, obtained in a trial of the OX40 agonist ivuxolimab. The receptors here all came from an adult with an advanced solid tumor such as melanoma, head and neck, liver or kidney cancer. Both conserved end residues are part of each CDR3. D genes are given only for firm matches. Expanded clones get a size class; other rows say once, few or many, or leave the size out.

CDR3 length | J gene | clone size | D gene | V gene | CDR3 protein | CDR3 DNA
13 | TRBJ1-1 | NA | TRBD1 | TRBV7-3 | CASSRDRDAEAFF | TGTGCCAGCAGCCGGGACAGGGATGCTGAAGCTTTCTTT
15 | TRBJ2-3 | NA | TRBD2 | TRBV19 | CASSMWRESVDTQYF | TGTGCCAGTAGTATGTGGCGGGAGTCCGTAGATACGCAGTATTTT
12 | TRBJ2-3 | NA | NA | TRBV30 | CAWSVSGDTQYF | TGTGCCTGGAGTGTGTCCGGAGATACGCAGTATTTT
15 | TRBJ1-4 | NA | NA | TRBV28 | CASSSRAPPNEKLFF | TGTGCCAGCAGTTCCCGGGCCCCACCAAATGAAAAACTGTTTTTT
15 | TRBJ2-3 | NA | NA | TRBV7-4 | CASSFTGGSTDTQYF | TGTGCCAGCAGCTTCACAGGAGGGAGCACAGATACGCAGTATTTT
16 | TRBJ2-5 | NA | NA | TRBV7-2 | CASSLNGGHYQETQYF | TGTGCCAGCAGCTTAAATGGTGGCCACTACCAAGAGACCCAGTACTTC
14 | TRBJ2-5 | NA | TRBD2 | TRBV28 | CASKERGGSETQYF | TGTGCCAGCAAGGAGAGGGGAGGGTCAGAGACCCAGTACTTC
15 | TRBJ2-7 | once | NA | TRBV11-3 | CASSLDATRSYEQYF | TGTGCCAGCAGCTTAGACGCCACTCGCTCCTACGAGCAGTACTTC
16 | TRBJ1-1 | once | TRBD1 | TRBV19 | CASSIGPTGVGTEAFF | TGTGCCAGTAGTATAGGACCGACAGGGGTCGGCACTGAAGCTTTCTTT
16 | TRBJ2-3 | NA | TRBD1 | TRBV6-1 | CASSEPTGTLSDTQYF | TGTGCCAGCAGTGAACCGACAGGGACGTTGAGTGATACGCAGTATTTT
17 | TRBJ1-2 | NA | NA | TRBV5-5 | CASSLPPSGTPNYGYTF | TGTGCCAGCAGCTTGCCCCCTTCCGGGACACCAAACTATGGCTACACCTTC
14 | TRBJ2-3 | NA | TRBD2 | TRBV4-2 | CASSQDSSGRAQYF | TGTGCCAGCAGCCAAGACTCGTCCGGGAGGGCGCAGTATTTT
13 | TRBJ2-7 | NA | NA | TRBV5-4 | CASSLDPAYEQYF | TGTGCCAGCAGCTTGGATCCGGCTTACGAGCAGTACTTC
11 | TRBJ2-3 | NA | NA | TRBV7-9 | CASSITDTQYF | TGTGCCAGCAGCATAACAGATACGCAGTATTTT
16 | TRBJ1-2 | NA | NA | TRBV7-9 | CASSLRAGPQGYGYTF | TGTGCCAGCAGCTTACGGGCAGGGCCGCAGGGATATGGCTACACCTTC
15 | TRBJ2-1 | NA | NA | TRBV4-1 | CASSQHGTGSDEQFF | TGCGCCAGCAGCCAACACGGGACGGGGTCCGATGAGCAGTTCTTC
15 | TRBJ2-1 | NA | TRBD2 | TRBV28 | CASRGLAFSYNEQFF | TGTGCCAGCCGAGGACTAGCATTCTCCTACAATGAGCAGTTCTTC
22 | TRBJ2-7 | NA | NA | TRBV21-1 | CASSPRPGQGPRTCRGSYEQYF | TGTGCCAGCAGCCCCCGACCGGGACAGGGACCCAGAACGTGTCGGGGTTCCTACGAGCAGTACTTC
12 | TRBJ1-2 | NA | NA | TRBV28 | CASSLRYNGYTF | TGTGCCAGCAGTTTACGGTACAATGGCTACACCTTC
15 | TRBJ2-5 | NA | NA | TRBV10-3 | CAISESRRIQETQYF | TGTGCCATCAGTGAGTCTAGACGGATCCAAGAGACCCAGTACTTC
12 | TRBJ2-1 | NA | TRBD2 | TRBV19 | CASSGSYNEQFF | TGTGCCAGCAGCGGGAGCTACAATGAGCAGTTCTTC
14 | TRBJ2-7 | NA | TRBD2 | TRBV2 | CASSDSGVTYEQYF | TGTGCCAGCAGTGACAGCGGGGTGACCTACGAGCAGTACTTC
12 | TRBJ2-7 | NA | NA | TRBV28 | CASYTLGYEQYF | TGTGCCAGCTATACATTGGGATACGAGCAGTACTTC
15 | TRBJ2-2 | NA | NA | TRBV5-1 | CASSKWDTNTGELFF | TGCGCCAGCAGCAAATGGGACACGAACACCGGGGAGCTGTTTTTT
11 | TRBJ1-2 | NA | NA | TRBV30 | CAWSVQGGYTF | TGTGCCTGGAGTGTACAAGGTGGCTACACCTTC
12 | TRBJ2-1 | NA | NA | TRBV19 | CASSMKSREQFF | TGTGCCAGTAGTATGAAGTCCCGAGAGCAGTTCTTC
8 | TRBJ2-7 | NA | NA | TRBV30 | CAVEGPNF | TGTGCCGTAGAAGGACCAAACTTC
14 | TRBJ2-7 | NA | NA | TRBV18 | CASSPPAKSDEQYF | TGTGCCAGCTCACCTCCCGCTAAGTCCGACGAGCAGTACTTC
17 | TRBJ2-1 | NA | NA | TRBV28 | CASIFYPSSGTYNEQFF | TGTGCCAGCATCTTTTACCCCTCTAGTGGAACCTACAATGAGCAGTTCTTC